The 14 T cell receptor beta chains presented below share a single source sample, sequenced in a study of blood T cell repertoires in COVID-19 (dated by TCRdb to the early 2020s). Libraries came from the immunoSEQ multiplex PCR assay. The source is immuneACCESS, and TCRdb retained only in-frame sequences with V and J called. Part of the clones is not carried over; for the studies checked, unresolved V genes explain less than half of this, and the remainder is unexplained. The sample includes 150,000 to 200,000 clones, with roughly 85% observed a single time. Of the sample, less than 3.5% falls within the top ten clones. The sequencing sample was made of peripheral blood. The receptor source for this set is a human donor with acute or convalescent COVID-19. The donor label of this sample is uncertain.

The count of this clone is one. This chain uses TRBV10-3 with TRBJ1-2; unclear D gene. Germline assignment: CDR1 ENHRY and CDR2 SYGVKD. The CDR3 consists of 15 residues. The V gene lost 2 bases and the J gene lost 2 bases, with 12 bases spanning the gap. CDR3 DNA: TGTGCCATCAGTGAGCAACCCAGGTCAAACTATGGCTACACCTTC. It translates to CAISEQPRSNYGYTF.

The chain uses TRBV5-4 and TRBJ2-5; 9 positions match TRBD2. Germline CDR1 and CDR2: SGHNT and YYREEE (reference sequence). The CDR3 runs 15 residues. Trimming cost V 4 bases and J 0 bases; bases outside gene matches: 4. The CDR3 loop reads CASSASGGYQETQYF. CDR3 nucleotides: TGTGCCAGCAGCGCAAGCGGGGGGTACCAAGAGACCCAGTACTTC.

J is TRBJ1-6 and V is TRBV10-3; 10 positions agree with TRBD1. Germline-derived CDR1 and CDR2 are ENHRY and SYGVKD. After removal of 4 bases from V and 7 bases from J, the junction contained 4 bases not matched to a gene. The CDR3 is made up of 15 amino acids. The CDR3 protein is CAISGGQGQNSPLHF. In DNA form, the CDR3 reads TGTGCCATCAGTGGGGGACAGGGGCAAAATTCACCCCTCCACTTT.

A single count supports this clone. The genes are TRBV5-1 and TRBJ2-1, with TRBD1 matching 9 bases. The CDR3 length is 16 residues. Germline assignment: CDR1 SGHRS and CDR2 YFSETQ. The V and J ends lost 5 bases and 4 bases, in that order; junction bases with no gene match: 10. This CDR3 is CASSQRAGQGYNEQFF. In nucleotides, the CDR3 is TGCGCCAGCAGTCAAAGGGCCGGACAGGGGTACAATGAGCAGTTCTTC.

This chain links TRBV19 with TRBJ1-2; 9 nucleotides align to TRBD1. The CDR3 is 16 residues long. Trimming took 4 bases from V and 4 from J; bases not matched to a gene: 10. Germline CDR1 and CDR2: LNHDA and SQIVND (reference sequence). CDR3 sequence (DNA): TGTGCCAGTAGTACTGTGGGGGGACAGGGCGGCTATGGCTACACCTTC. This codes for CASSTVGGQGGYGYTF.

V is TRBV19 and J is TRBJ1-1; possible D gene TRBD1, 5 bases. CDR3 length: 14 amino acids. CDR1 is LNHDA and CDR2 is SQIVND in the germline V gene (reference sequence). The V end lost 3 bases, the J end lost 6 bases, and 14 bases lay between the germline ends. The chain's CDR3 is CASSIGAEGAEAFF. CDR3 nucleotides: TGTGCCAGTAGTATTGGGGCCGAAGGAGCTGAAGCTTTCTTT. Filled out from reference TRBV19 and TRBJ1-1, the complete variable domain reads DGGITQSPKYLFRKEGQNVTLSCEQNLNHDAMYWYRQDPGQGLRLIYYSQIVNDFQKGDIAEGYSVSREKKESFPLTVTSAQKNPTAFYLCASSIGAEGAEAFFGQGTRLTVV.

CDR3 sequence reads: CASSPLGGSGGVGQETQYF. The CDR3 region has the DNA TGTGCCAGCAGCCCCCTGGGAGGTAGCGGGGGGGTGGGACAAGAGACCCAGTACTTC. The V call is TRBV5-4, the J call TRBJ2-5; 11 bases align to TRBD2. The CDR3 has 19 residues. The trim removed 4 bases at V and 2 bases at J, leaving 16 bases unmatched. The germline CDR1 and CDR2 sequences are SGHNT and YYREEE (reference sequence).

The chain joins TRBV7-2 to TRBJ2-3; D is unclear. This CDR3 region has 15 residues. V was trimmed by 6 bases and J by 0 bases, leaving 13 bases between them. Germline V gives CDR1 SGHTA, CDR2 FQGNSA. CDR3: CASSLVPLSTDTQYF. The CDR3 region has the DNA TGTGCCAGCAGTCTCGTCCCCCTAAGCACAGATACGCAGTATTTT.

This rearrangement joins TRBV3-1 (or the pseudogene TRBV3-2) to TRBJ1-5, with D perhaps matching TRBD1 (5 bases). CDR1 is LGHDT, CDR2 YNNKEL, per germline (reference sequence). V gave up 4 bases and J gave up 1 base, with 5 bases separating them. CDR3 length equals 13 residues. CDR3 nucleotide sequence: TGTGCCAGCAGCCCAGGGAGCAATCAGCCCCAGCATTTT. The encoded protein is CASSPGSNQPQHF.

In regard to this clone: The junction shows a germline mismatch at one end, possibly a read error. The V gene is TRBV4-2, the J gene TRBJ1-1; D unclear. Germline values: CDR1 LGHNA, CDR2 YNFKEQ. The CDR3 length is 14 residues. The DNA for the CDR3 is TGTGCCAGCGGCCAAGACCTACGCGTCACTGAAGCTTTCTTT. It encodes CASGQDLRVTEAFF.

This clone was seen just once. The gene calls are TRBV29-1 and TRBJ1-1, with 7 bases matching TRBD1. Germline CDR1 reads SQVTM; CDR2 reads ANQGSEA. The CDR3 is made up of 13 amino acids. The J segment lost 2 bases and the V segment lost 7 bases, leaving 7 bases of the junction unmatched. The CDR3 DNA sequence: TGCAGCGGGTACAGGGGACGAAACACTGAAGCTTTCTTT. It specifies CSGYRGRNTEAFF.

This rearrangement joins TRBV3-1 (or the pseudogene TRBV3-2) to TRBJ1-3, with 7 bases aligning to TRBD1. Per the germline V gene, CDR1 is LGHDT and CDR2 is YNNKEL (reference sequence). This CDR3 spans 17 amino acids. With 0 bases clipped from V and 1 base from J, the junction kept 6 bases outside the gene matches. In DNA form, the CDR3 reads TGTGCCAGCAGCCAAGATATCGCGACAGGGTCTGGAAACACCATATATTTT. It yields the protein CASSQDIATGSGNTIYF.

The V gene is TRBV10-3, the J gene TRBJ1-3; 7 nucleotides agree with TRBD1. The CDR3 consists of 14 residues. V gave up 7 bases and J gave up 2 bases; unmatched junction bases: 5. Germline CDR1 is ENHRY and CDR2 is SYGVKD. DNA of the CDR3: TGTGCCATCAAACAACAGGGGACTGGAAACACCATATATTTT. It specifies CAIKQQGTGNTIYF.

The rearrangement joins TRBV7-9 to TRBJ1-3; D unresolved. This CDR3 region has 15 residues. The germline V gene has CDR1 SEHNR and CDR2 FQNEAQ (reference sequence). Trimming shortened V by 5 bases and J by 0 bases, and 11 bases separated the two germline ends. Here the CDR3 DNA reads TGTGCCAGCAGCCTCGCGGGAATCTCTGGAAACACCATATATTTT. It yields the protein CASSLAGISGNTIYF.